A single sample gave rise to the 30 T cell receptor beta chains below, sequenced in a study of cytomegalovirus exposure and HLA in healthy donors. A multiplex PCR was run with 60 Vbeta primers and 13 Jbeta primers. Method: immunoSEQ multiplex PCR; TCRdb's copy keeps in-frame clones and lacks some. The sample lists under 45,000 clones; approximately 75% were seen once. The source material was PBMCs. These receptors were taken from a man aged 25 to 40 in good health and CMV-seronegative.

Only one count was recorded for this clone. The chain is built from TRBV30 and TRBJ1-6; 12 bases map to TRBD1. Germline trimming cut 0 bases from V and 6 bases from J; bases unmatched to any gene: 3. The CDR3 length is 16 residues. Germline V CDR1 and CDR2: GTSNPN, SVGIG (reference sequence). The CDR3: CAWSVGTGGSNSPLHF. In nucleotides, the CDR3 is TGTGCCTGGAGTGTTGGGACAGGGGGCTCTAATTCACCCCTCCACTTT.

This clone was recorded a few times. The V and J genes are TRBV19 and TRBJ2-3; D possibly corresponds to TRBD1 (5 bases). The CDR3 runs to 14 residues. The germline gives CDR1 LNHDA, CDR2 SQIVND (reference sequence). The ends were cut back, 7 bases at V and 1 base at J, with 12 bases in the middle. The DNA for the CDR3 is TGTGCCAGTAACGCAGGGTACGGCACAGATACGCAGTATTTT. Amino acid sequence: CASNAGYGTDTQYF.

V gene TRBV6-1 combines with J gene TRBJ1-3; no reliable D call. Between the trimmed V and J ends, which lost 2 bases and 6 bases, there was a span of 8 bases. The CDR3 contains 13 residues. Looked up from germline, CDR1 is MNHNS and CDR2 is SASEGT. The CDR3 protein is CASSESVENTIYF. CDR3 sequence (DNA): TGTGCCAGCAGTGAATCGGTTGAAAACACCATATATTTT.

This clone came up once. The gene calls are TRBV7-9 and TRBJ2-5, with 10 bases aligning to TRBD2. TRBJ2-7 matches the DNA end more closely, so the J call is doubtful. Per germline, CDR1 SEHNR and CDR2 FQNEAQ (reference sequence). This CDR3 is 17 amino acids long. In DNA, the CDR3 is TGTGCCAGCAGCTTATATGTGTCTAGCGGGAGTGGGTACGAGCAGTACTTC. This encodes CASSLYVSSGSGYEQYF.

This clone was counted a single time. The rearrangement links TRBV18 to TRBJ1-1, with TRBD1 matching over 7 bases. This CDR3 comprises 16 residues. The germline CDR1 and CDR2 sequences are KGHSH and LQKENI. The V gene end was trimmed by 2 bases and the J gene end by 0 bases; junction bases not matched to a gene: 6. CDR3 sequence reads: CASSPAGQSMNTEAFF. The CDR3 region has the DNA TGTGCCAGCTCACCAGCGGGACAGAGTATGAACACTGAAGCTTTCTTT.

This CDR3 reads CASGRVGGTGELFF. The DNA for the CDR3 is TGTGCCAGTGGTAGGGTGGGGGGAACCGGGGAGCTGTTTTTT. The chain combines TRBV27 with TRBJ2-2; D is perhaps TRBD2 (6 bases). Germline CDR1 MNHEY, CDR2 SMNVEV (reference sequence). The germline V and J ends were trimmed by 9 bases and 5 bases, with 16 bases remaining between them. The CDR3 covers 14 residues.

This sequence joins TRBV5-1 and TRBJ2-1; possible D gene TRBD2, 5 bases. Deletions cut 4 bases from V and 0 bases from J, with 14 bases between. In germline, CDR1 is SGHRS, CDR2 YFSETQ. The CDR3 totals 16 residues. CDR3: CASSQRTSHSYNEQFF. The CDR3 DNA reads as TGCGCCAGCAGCCAAAGAACTAGTCACTCCTACAATGAGCAGTTCTTC. Together with reference TRBV5-1 and TRBJ2-1, the CDR3 gives the full variable domain: KAGVTQTPRYLIKTRGQQVTLSCSPISGHRSVSWYQQTPGQGLQFLFEYFSETQRNKGNFPGRFSGRQFSNSRSEMNVSTLELGDSALYLCASSQRTSHSYNEQFFGPGTRLTVL.

V is TRBV6-5 and J is TRBJ1-2, with D unresolved. The CDR3 has 12 residues. Deletions cut 5 bases from V and 2 bases from J, with 6 bases between. Germline-derived CDR1 and CDR2 are MNHEY and SVGAGI. In DNA form, the CDR3 reads TGTGCCAGCAGTCGGTCCAACTATGGCTACACCTTC. As protein: CASSRSNYGYTF.

The chain employs TRBV9 and TRBJ2-1, with 7 nucleotides matching TRBD1. This CDR3 spans 16 amino acids. The V gene end was trimmed by 3 bases and the J gene end by 6 bases; junction bases not matched to a gene: 12. Germline V gene data show CDR1 as SGDLS and CDR2 as YYNGEE. The CDR3 sequence is CASSAGATGPLNEQFF. In DNA, the CDR3 is TGTGCCAGCAGCGCCGGCGCGACAGGGCCCCTCAATGAGCAGTTCTTC.

This sequence joins TRBV5-6 and TRBJ2-1; no reliable D call. This CDR3 is built from 17 residues. The germline V gene encodes CDR1 SGHDT and CDR2 YYEEEE. V was pared by 0 bases and J by 7 bases, with 20 bases between. For the CDR3, the DNA is TGTGCCAGCAGCTTGGATGTCGGCCGACTTTCTAATAATGAGCAGTTCTTC. It translates to CASSLDVGRLSNNEQFF.

This chain links TRBV6-5 with TRBJ2-7; the D is unclear. Trimming shortened V by 4 bases and J by 4 bases, and 14 bases separated the two germline ends. The CDR3 runs to 14 residues. Germline V CDR1 and CDR2: MNHEY, SVGAGI. In DNA, the CDR3 is TGTGCCAGCAGTTTCGGCCCGGGTCGTTACGAGCAGTACTTC. It specifies CASSFGPGRYEQYF.

This chain uses TRBV18 with TRBJ2-7, with 8 bases identical to TRBD2. The CDR3 runs to 14 residues. Germline lookup yields CDR1 KGHSH and CDR2 LQKENI. The V and J ends lost 1 base and 4 bases, in that order; junction bases with no gene match: 3. CDR3 in amino acids: CASSPRAGVYEQYF. The CDR3 DNA reads as TGTGCCAGCTCACCACGAGCGGGAGTATACGAGCAGTACTTC.

The rearrangement uses TRBV13 and TRBJ2-7, with 9 nucleotides matching TRBD1. The CDR3 covers 18 residues. V lost 3 bases and J lost 3; bases outside the gene matches: 15. CDR1 is PRHDT and CDR2 is FYEKMQ in the germline V gene (reference sequence). The CDR3 DNA is TGTGCCAGCAGCTTCCGGTACAGATCGGGGACAGGGTACTACGAGCAGTACTTC. Translated: CASSFRYRSGTGYYEQYF.

This chain joins TRBV10-3 and TRBJ2-5, with 9 nucleotides matching TRBD1. J lost 0 bases, V lost 5 bases, and 4 bases had no gene match. The germline gives CDR1 ENHRY, CDR2 SYGVKD. This CDR3 spans 15 amino acids. The DNA for the CDR3 is TGTGCCATCAGTCCCGGACAGGGGAACCAAGAGACCCAGTACTTC. It specifies CAISPGQGNQETQYF.

DNA of the CDR3: TGCGCCAGCAGCCCGTTAGCGGGAGACTACGAGCAGTACTTC. Translating gives CASSPLAGDYEQYF. The chain couples TRBV5-1 to TRBJ2-7, with 9 bases fitting TRBD2. The CDR3 is 14 amino acids. With 4 bases clipped from V and 3 bases from J, the junction kept 5 bases outside the gene matches. Germline lookup yields CDR1 SGHRS and CDR2 YFSETQ.

The V call is TRBV7-6, the J call TRBJ2-5; the D gene is possibly TRBD2 (6 bases). The CDR3 sequence is 15 residues long. Germline lookup yields CDR1 SGHVS and CDR2 FNYEAQ. V was pared by 5 bases and J by 4 bases, with 17 bases between. CDR3 bases: TGTGCCAGCAGCCAAACCGGGACTGGCACAGAGACCCAGTACTTC. It is translated as CASSQTGTGTETQYF. The variable domain in full, with the rest retrieved from reference TRBV7-6 and TRBJ2-5, is GAGVSQSPRYKVTKRGQDVALRCDPISGHVSLYWYRQALGQGPEFLTYFNYEAQQDKSGLPNDRFSAERPEGSISTLTIQRTEQRDSAMYRCASSQTGTGTETQYFGPGTRLLVL.

The chain joins TRBV21-1 to TRBJ2-3; the D call in the table, TRBD2, was not verified against the DNA. TRBV21-1 is reported as a pseudogene. The CDR3 totals 15 residues. CDR3 loop: CARAGVAGVADTQYF. Here the CDR3 DNA reads TGTGCCAGAGCAGGGGTAGCGGGAGTTGCAGATACGCAGTATTTT.

The chain carries TRBV25-1 and TRBJ2-2; D unresolved. From germline, CDR1 is MGHDK and CDR2 SYGVNS. This CDR3 is 13 amino acids long. V gave up 2 bases and J gave up 3 bases, with 4 bases separating them. CDR3 DNA: TGTGCCAGCAGTGAACCCTACACCGGGGAGCTGTTTTTT. As protein: CASSEPYTGELFF.

The V call is TRBV9, the J call TRBJ1-1; the D gene is possibly TRBD1 (6 bases). CDR1 SGDLS and CDR2 YYNGEE come from the germline V gene. V dropped 4 bases and J dropped 4 bases, with 23 bases sitting between them. The CDR3 loop spans 17 amino acids. The CDR3 here is CASSPHGVRGEGTEAFF. The CDR3 DNA is TGTGCCAGCAGCCCCCATGGGGTGAGGGGGGAGGGCACTGAAGCTTTCTTT.

V usage is TRBV11-2 and J usage is TRBJ2-1; tentative D call: TRBD2 (5 bases). The germline CDR1 and CDR2 sequences are SGHAT and FQNNGV. The CDR3 covers 13 residues. V lost 0 bases to trimming and J lost 8 bases, with 8 bases between them. CDR3 protein: CASSLDQRDEQFF. CDR3 nucleotide sequence: TGTGCCAGCAGCTTAGACCAGAGGGATGAGCAGTTCTTC.

The gene calls are TRBV14 and TRBJ2-7, with a possible D match to TRBD1 (7 bases). Per germline, CDR1 SGHDN and CDR2 FVKESK. Trimming removed 0 bases at V and 4 bases at J, with 25 bases between. CDR3 length: 19 residues. The CDR3 region has the DNA TGTGCCAGCAGCCAAGATCTCACGTGGCAGGGGGGAATGGGGTACGAGCAGTACTTC. It specifies CASSQDLTWQGGMGYEQYF. The full variable domain, rest sourced from reference TRBV14 and TRBJ2-7, is EAGVTQFPSHSVIEKGQTVTLRCDPISGHDNLYWYRRVMGKEIKFLLHFVKESKQDESGMPNNRFLAERTGGTYSTLKVQPAELEDSGVYFCASSQDLTWQGGMGYEQYFGPGTRLTVT.

The rearrangement joins TRBV10-3 to TRBJ1-5; no firm D call. The CDR3 loop spans 18 amino acids. The V and J ends lost 7 bases and 1 base respectively, with 23 bases between them. In germline, CDR1 is ENHRY, CDR2 SYGVKD. CDR3 residues: CAITLEMTLDISNQPQHF. The CDR3 region has the DNA TGTGCCATCACTCTGGAAATGACCTTAGACATAAGCAATCAGCCCCAGCATTTT.

This clone has only a few counts. J is TRBJ2-1 and V is TRBV2; TRBD2 matches 11 bases. V was pared by 6 bases and J by 7 bases, with 5 bases of the junction left unmatched. Germline CDR1 and CDR2: SNHLY and FYNNEI. CDR3 length: 14 residues. The CDR3 here is CASSRLAGSNEQFF. CDR3 in DNA: TGTGCCAGCAGCCGACTAGCGGGAAGTAATGAGCAGTTCTTC.

J is TRBJ2-7 and V is TRBV7-9; TRBD2 might be the D (5 bases). Trimming stripped 5 bases from V and 4 bases from J, with 9 bases between. The CDR3 sequence is 12 residues long. Germline lookup yields CDR1 SEHNR and CDR2 FQNEAQ (reference sequence). The CDR3 DNA follows: TGTGCCAGCAGCCCACGGGGTTACGAGCAGTACTTC. It codes for CASSPRGYEQYF.

This sequence joins TRBV19 and TRBJ2-5; D possibly corresponds to TRBD2 (5 bases). This CDR3 is built from 13 residues. Germline lookup yields CDR1 LNHDA and CDR2 SQIVND (reference sequence). The V gene lost 6 bases and the J gene lost 1 base, with 9 bases spanning the gap. The CDR3 protein is CASRKAVQETQYF. The CDR3 DNA follows: TGTGCCAGTAGAAAAGCGGTCCAAGAGACCCAGTACTTC.

This chain links TRBV18 with TRBJ1-1, with no clear D. Germline loops: CDR1 KGHSH, CDR2 LQKENI. This CDR3 spans 15 amino acids. V was shortened by 3 bases and J by 1 base, with 12 bases between the two germline ends. This CDR3 is CASSPVEGRNTEAFF. CDR3 sequence (DNA): TGTGCCAGCTCACCGGTTGAGGGAAGGAACACTGAAGCTTTCTTT.

The chain has TRBV19 and TRBJ1-5, with D hard to call. V was cut by 4 bases and J by 11 bases, with 12 bases left in between. CDR3 length: 12 residues. The germline gives CDR1 LNHDA, CDR2 SQIVND (reference sequence). Here the CDR3 reads CASSNSRLAQHF. In nucleotides, the CDR3 is TGTGCCAGTAGTAACAGCCGCCTGGCCCAGCATTTT.

The chain carries TRBV18 and TRBJ2-7, with 9 bases identical to TRBD1. Germline CDR1 and CDR2: KGHSH and LQKENI. The CDR3 spans 16 residues. Trimming at V came to 4 bases and at J to 2 bases, leaving 9 bases not matched to a gene. The CDR3 sequence is CASSHPGQGFTYEQYF. In DNA form, the CDR3 reads TGTGCCAGCTCACACCCGGGACAGGGTTTCACCTACGAGCAGTACTTC.

Here the CDR3 reads CASSQGGEREAGEGGELFF. DNA of the CDR3: TGCGCCAGCAGCCAAGGGGGTGAGCGGGAGGCCGGGGAGGGCGGGGAGCTGTTTTTT. This chain links TRBV4-3 with TRBJ2-2, with TRBD2 matching over 9 bases. V was pared by 1 base and J by 7 bases, with 16 bases of the junction left unmatched. CDR1 is LGHNA, CDR2 YSLEER, per germline. CDR3 length: 19 amino acids.

The gene calls are TRBV11-2 and TRBJ2-1, with TRBD1 identical over 9 bases. The V gene end was trimmed by 5 bases and the J gene end by 10 bases; junction bases not matched to a gene: 12. Germline loops: CDR1 SGHAT, CDR2 FQNNGV. CDR3 length: 15 residues. CDR3 region: CASSIARDRASEQFF. The CDR3 DNA is TGTGCCAGCAGCATAGCCCGGGACAGGGCAAGCGAGCAGTTCTTC. The entire variable domain, with the rest obtained from reference TRBV11-2 and TRBJ2-1, is as follows: EAGVAQSPRYKIIEKRQSVAFWCNPISGHATLYWYQQILGQGPKLLIQFQNNGVVDDSQLPKDRFSAERLKGVDSTLKIQPAKLEDSAVYLCASSIARDRASEQFFGPGTRLTVL.